The 25 T cell receptor beta chains below come from one sample, sequenced in a study of cytomegalovirus exposure and HLA in healthy donors. This PCR relied on a set of 60 Vbeta primers and 13 Jbeta primers. Sequencing used immunoSEQ multiplex PCR; TCRdb keeps in-frame clones, though not all of them. The profile shows 150,000 to 200,000 clones, nearly 80% of them singletons. Specimen: PBMCs. The receptors were gathered from a woman aged 45 to 65 in good health and CMV-seropositive.

This sequence joins TRBV27 and TRBJ2-5; possible D gene TRBD2, 6 bases. With 4 bases removed from V and 5 bases from J, the gap between germline ends came to 11 bases. In germline, CDR1 is MNHEY, CDR2 SMNVEV (reference sequence). The CDR3 has 13 amino acids. CDR3 DNA sequence: TGTGCCAGCAGTTCAACTCGGGGGGAGACCCAGTACTTC. Translated, it gives CASSSTRGETQYF.

The genes are TRBV19 and TRBJ1-1; 7 positions agree with TRBD1. This CDR3 region has 13 residues. Germline V gene data show CDR1 as LNHDA and CDR2 as SQIVND (reference sequence). The V segment lost 4 bases and the J segment 6 bases; nucleotides outside the gene matches: 5. CDR3 residues: CASSTTGTPEAFF. The CDR3 DNA reads as TGTGCCAGTAGTACGACAGGGACCCCTGAAGCTTTCTTT.

The genes are TRBV9 and TRBJ1-2; D remains ambiguous. Germline loops: CDR1 SGDLS, CDR2 YYNGEE. The CDR3 runs 12 residues. V shed 3 bases and J shed 4 bases, with 7 bases lying between them. The CDR3 spells CASSEEGYGYTF. CDR3 DNA sequence: TGTGCCAGCAGCGAAGAGGGCTATGGCTACACCTTC.

V gene TRBV29-1 combines with J gene TRBJ1-1, with a weak D call TRBD1 (5 bases). Trimming took off 6 bases at V and 5 bases at J, with 13 bases between the two ends. CDR1 is SQVTM and CDR2 is ANQGSEA in the germline V gene. The CDR3 has 12 residues. The DNA for the CDR3 is TGCAGCGTAAACAGGCCAGGGACTGAAGCTTTCTTT. Its protein is CSVNRPGTEAFF.

The chain uses TRBV9 and TRBJ2-3, with no clear D. There are 16 residues in the CDR3. Between the trimmed V and J ends, which lost 0 bases and 2 bases, there was a span of 13 bases. Germline CDR1 SGDLS, CDR2 YYNGEE. DNA of the CDR3: TGTGCCAGCAGCGTAGGGGCGATGGGTTCCACAGATACGCAGTATTTT. Residues: CASSVGAMGSTDTQYF.

V is TRBV5-1 and J is TRBJ2-1; 7 bases match TRBD2. Germline CDR1 reads SGHRS; CDR2 reads YFSETQ. The V segment lost 6 bases and the J segment 0 bases; nucleotides outside the gene matches: 3. The CDR3 contains 14 residues. The CDR3 coding sequence is TGCGCCAGCACTAGCGGTAGCTCCTACAATGAGCAGTTCTTC. Its translation: CASTSGSSYNEQFF. Drawing the rest from reference TRBV5-1 and TRBJ2-1, the complete variable domain is KAGVTQTPRYLIKTRGQQVTLSCSPISGHRSVSWYQQTPGQGLQFLFEYFSETQRNKGNFPGRFSGRQFSNSRSEMNVSTLELGDSALYLCASTSGSSYNEQFFGPGTRLTVL.

The chain couples TRBV23-1 to TRBJ1-5; no firm D call. TRBV23-1 is assigned to the ORF class and has an uncertain function. The CDR3 length is 16 residues. Between the trimmed V and J ends, which lost 1 base and 5 bases, there was a span of 15 bases. CDR3: CASSQLVPREDQPQHF. CDR3 in DNA: TGCGCCAGCAGTCAATTGGTACCACGGGAGGATCAGCCCCAGCATTTT.

The V gene is TRBV5-6, the J gene TRBJ2-7; 9 nucleotides align to TRBD2. Germline V gives CDR1 SGHDT, CDR2 YYEEEE. The CDR3 runs 15 residues. J was trimmed by 2 bases and V by 3 bases; bases with no gene match: 6. The CDR3 loop is CASSSLTSGTYEQYF. As DNA, the CDR3 is TGTGCCAGCAGCTCCTTGACTAGCGGTACCTACGAGCAGTACTTC.

This clone turned up a few times. Other nucleotide sequences from this sample produce the same CDR3. V and J are TRBV4-1 and TRBJ1-5, with 10 bases identical to TRBD1. From germline, CDR1 is MGHRA and CDR2 YSYEKL. V shed 1 base, J shed 7 bases, and the junction held 10 bases outside the gene matches. This CDR3 has 17 residues. CDR3 coding DNA: TGCGCCAGCAGCCAAGTGCAGTCCCGGGACAGGGGCCAGCCCCAGCATTTT. This codes for CASSQVQSRDRGQPQHF.

This clone was detected once. V gene TRBV7-2 combines with J gene TRBJ1-2, with TRBD1 matching 11 bases. This CDR3 has 16 amino acids. Per germline, CDR1 SGHTA and CDR2 FQGNSA. V shed 0 bases, J shed 3 bases, and the junction held 3 bases outside the gene matches. Here the CDR3 reads CASSLAGTGGHYGYTF. The CDR3 DNA is TGTGCCAGCAGCTTAGCGGGGACAGGGGGTCACTATGGCTACACCTTC.

This clone was seen at least ten times. The V and J genes are TRBV6-1 and TRBJ1-4; D not resolved. V was pared by 1 base and J by 12 bases, with 9 bases between. The germline CDR1 and CDR2 sequences are MNHNS and SASEGT. This CDR3 spans 12 amino acids. The CDR3 coding sequence is TGTGCCAGCAGTGAAGGGGGAGCCCAACTGTTTTTT. It codes for CASSEGGAQLFF.

J is TRBJ1-4 and V is TRBV7-2; TRBD1 aligns across 7 bases. V was pared by 4 bases and J by 7 bases, with 6 bases of the junction left unmatched. This CDR3 contains 14 residues. Germline lookup yields CDR1 SGHTA and CDR2 FQGNSA. This CDR3 reads CASSSRQGVEKLFF. The CDR3 coding sequence is TGTGCCAGCAGCTCGAGACAGGGCGTTGAAAAACTGTTTTTT.

This rearrangement joins TRBV27 to TRBJ1-4; maybe TRBD1 (6 bases). The CDR3 extends over 14 amino acids. Germline-derived CDR1 and CDR2 are MNHEY and SMNVEV (reference sequence). Trimming stripped 6 bases from V and 7 bases from J, with 15 bases between. CDR3 protein: CASSLQGAAEKLFF. CDR3 nucleotide sequence: TGTGCCAGCAGCCTACAGGGCGCCGCTGAAAAACTGTTTTTT.

The rearrangement joins TRBV11-2 to TRBJ1-2; unclear D gene. In germline, CDR1 is SGHAT, CDR2 FQNNGV. Deletions cut 4 bases from V and 4 bases from J, with 10 bases between. There are 13 residues in the CDR3. CDR3 region: CASSSSGSYGYTF. CDR3 DNA sequence: TGTGCCAGCAGCTCCTCAGGCTCCTATGGCTACACCTTC.

The chain uses TRBV5-4 and TRBJ2-7; TRBD2 agrees at 12 bases. This CDR3 comprises 14 residues. From germline, CDR1 is SGHNT and CDR2 YYREEE (reference sequence). Trimming at V came to 3 bases and at J to 7 bases, leaving 5 bases not matched to a gene. As DNA, the CDR3 is TGTGCCAGCAGCTCACGACTAGCGGGAGTGGAGCAGTACTTC. This gives the protein CASSSRLAGVEQYF.

This clone is a singleton in its sample. The chain couples TRBV6-5 to TRBJ1-1; 9 bases align to TRBD1. This CDR3 region has 12 residues. Losses at the gene ends were 6 bases for V and 11 bases for J; bases not matched to a gene: 7. The germline V gene has CDR1 MNHEY and CDR2 SVGAGI. CDR3 amino acids: CASRLQGAQAFF. The CDR3 nucleotides read TGTGCCAGCAGACTACAGGGGGCGCAGGCTTTCTTT.

The chain recombines TRBV28 with TRBJ1-5; D is possibly TRBD1 (5 bases). V lost 7 bases to trimming and J lost 3 bases, with 13 bases between them. Germline loops: CDR1 MDHEN, CDR2 SYDVKM. CDR3 length equals 14 residues. The CDR3 here is CASTITGFNQPQHF. The CDR3 region has the DNA TGTGCCAGCACCATCACAGGTTTCAATCAGCCCCAGCATTTT.

The V call is TRBV6-5, the J call TRBJ1-2, with TRBD1 matching over 9 bases. Germline V gene sequence: CDR1 MNHEY, CDR2 SVGAGI. V was clipped by 4 bases and J by 8 bases; unmatched bases: 11. The CDR3 spans 15 residues. CDR3 amino acids: CASSFRLGQGGGYTF. DNA of the CDR3: TGTGCCAGCAGTTTCCGCCTGGGACAGGGAGGAGGCTACACCTTC.

The rearrangement uses TRBV12-5 and TRBJ2-3; D might be TRBD1 (6 bases). Germline assignment: CDR1 LGHNT and CDR2 FRNRAP. CDR3 length: 12 residues. V lost 5 bases and J lost 3, with 6 bases in between. CDR3 sequence reads: CASGTGTDTQYF. The CDR3 DNA follows: TGTGCTAGTGGTACAGGGACAGATACGCAGTATTTT.

The sample holds one count of this clone. This sequence joins TRBV5-4 and TRBJ1-2, with D unresolved. This CDR3 has 13 residues. CDR1 and CDR2 from the germline V gene are SGHNT and YYREEE (reference sequence). V lost 4 bases to trimming and J lost 2 bases, with 9 bases between them. In DNA, the CDR3 is TGTGCCAGCAGCCCCCGAGCGAACTATGGCTACACCTTC. Translated: CASSPRANYGYTF.

The rearrangement joins TRBV4-1 to TRBJ1-6; 9 bases fit TRBD1. The CDR3 sequence is 16 residues long. The V gene end was trimmed by 6 bases and the J gene end by 10 bases; junction bases not matched to a gene: 13. The germline CDR1 and CDR2 sequences are MGHRA and YSYEKL. The DNA of the CDR3 is TGCGCCAGCAGGGACACTTCACAGGGGGCGCGGTCACCCCTCCACTTT. Protein product: CASRDTSQGARSPLHF.

The chain combines TRBV2 with TRBJ2-4; a possible D gene is TRBD1 (7 bases). Germline CDR1 SNHLY, CDR2 FYNNEI. V gave up 1 base and J gave up 6 bases, with 16 bases separating them. The CDR3 has 16 residues. In DNA form, the CDR3 reads TGTGCCAGCAGTGAAGGAGTCGGCAGGGGGGCAAACATTCAGTACTTC. Translated: CASSEGVGRGANIQYF.

The chain employs TRBV9 and TRBJ2-3; 9 bases fit TRBD2. The trim removed 4 bases at V and 5 bases at J, leaving 11 bases unmatched. Germline-derived CDR1 and CDR2 are SGDLS and YYNGEE. The CDR3 is 16 residues long. CDR3 nucleotides: TGTGCCAGCAGCTACAGTGGCGGGGGGGCCGAAGATACGCAGTATTTT. It specifies CASSYSGGGAEDTQYF. Full variable domain (remainder filled in from reference TRBV9 and TRBJ2-3): DSGVTQTPKHLITATGQRVTLRCSPRSGDLSVYWYQQSLDQGLQFLIQYYNGEERAKGNILERFSAQQFPDLHSELNLSSLELGDSALYFCASSYSGGGAEDTQYFGPGTRLTVL.

The V and J genes are TRBV6-1 and TRBJ2-7; D might be TRBD1 (5 bases). The CDR3 runs 14 residues. V dropped 9 bases and J dropped 0 bases, with 15 bases sitting between them. Germline CDR1 reads MNHNS; CDR2 reads SASEGT. CDR3 sequence reads: CASQTGQHSYEQYF. The CDR3 DNA sequence: TGTGCCAGTCAAACAGGTCAGCACTCCTACGAGCAGTACTTC.

The genes are TRBV6-1 and TRBJ2-7; the match to TRBD2 covers 14 bases. The germline V gene encodes CDR1 MNHNS and CDR2 SASEGT. This CDR3 region has 14 residues. The ends lost 2 bases at V and 12 bases at J; junction bases unmatched: 6. DNA of the CDR3: TGTGCCAGCAGTGAATCAGGGACTAGCGGGAGTTCGTACTTC. Its protein product is CASSESGTSGSSYF.